The rows below give T cell receptor beta chains drawn from one sample of a study of blood T cell repertoires in COVID-19. Some clones are missing from TCRdb's copy, which holds only in-frame ones; the method was immunoSEQ multiplex PCR. The sample lists about 60,000 clones, 88% occurring once. The specimen was peripheral blood. These receptors came from a man in his 70s with acute or convalescent COVID-19. CDR3s include the opening cysteine and the closing phenylalanine or tryptophan. A D gene is named only where the DNA matches it firmly. Clone sizes are given selectively: once, few, many, or a class where the clone is expanded.

J,V,size,D,length,DNA,CDR3
TRBJ1-2,TRBV19,.,.,14,TGTGCCAGTAGTATGAACCGGGGAGTCTATGGCTACACCTTC,CASSMNRGVYGYTF
TRBJ1-1,TRBV5-6,.,.,16,TGTGCCAGCAGCTATTTCGGCGGGGAGTGGAACACTGAAGCTTTCTTT,CASSYFGGEWNTEAFF
TRBJ2-7,TRBV5-1,.,.,14,TGCGCCAGCAGCTTGGAGCCAAGATCCTACGAGCAGTACTTC,CASSLEPRSYEQYF
TRBJ1-1,TRBV5-1,.,TRBD1,14,TGCGCCACCAAGACAGGGGGGCAAGGCACTGAAGCTTTCTTT,CATKTGGQGTEAFF
TRBJ2-1,TRBV14,once,TRBD2,18,TGTGCCAGCAGCCAAGGACGGGGGGGCATCTCTTGGGACAATGAGCAGTTCTTC,CASSQGRGGISWDNEQFF
TRBJ2-7,TRBV25-1,.,TRBD2,14,TGTGCCAGCAGTGAATGGGGCGGGGGCTACGAGCAGTACTTC,CASSEWGGGYEQYF
TRBJ1-1,TRBV6-1,.,.,14,TGTGCCAGCAGTGAAGCGCTTCGGGGGACTGAAGCTTTCTTT,CASSEALRGTEAFF
TRBJ1-2,TRBV29-1,.,.,14,TGCAGCGCACACCTGAACGCGGAATTTAAGACGGAATTTTTC,CSAHLNAEFKTEFF
TRBJ2-7,TRBV5-6,.,.,11,TGTGCCAGCAGCTCCCTGTACGAGCAGTACTTC,CASSSLYEQYF
TRBJ2-4,TRBV12-2,.,.,18,TGTGCAAGTCGCTCGTATATCCCGGGACACAAAGCCAAAAACATTCAGTACTTC,CASRSYIPGHKAKNIQYF
TRBJ1-1,TRBV7-8,.,TRBD1,16,TGTGCCAGCAGCCCTCAACCCGGGACAGGGACCACTGAAGCTTTCTTT,CASSPQPGTGTTEAFF
TRBJ1-2,TRBV6-1,once,TRBD1,15,TGTGCCAGCAGTGAAGCCGGGACAGGGAACTATGGCTACACCTTC,CASSEAGTGNYGYTF
TRBJ1-4,TRBV10-3,.,TRBD1,19,TGTGCCATCAGTGACCCAATCGGGACAGACCGAGAGAGGAATGAAAAACTGTTTTTT,CAISDPIGTDRERNEKLFF
TRBJ2-7,TRBV6-5,.,TRBD1,14,TGTGCCAGCAGAAGGGCAGGGGGTATCCACGAGCAGTACTTC,CASRRAGGIHEQYF
TRBJ1-1,TRBV6-5,.,TRBD1,14,TGTGCCAGCAAGCTGGGACAGGGTAAGGCTGAAGCTTTCTTT,CASKLGQGKAEAFF
TRBJ2-2,TRBV25-1,.,TRBD1,15,TGTGCCAGCAGGAGACAGGGGGTGAACACCGGGGAGCTGTTTTTT,CASRRQGVNTGELFF
TRBJ1-6,TRBV5-4,.,.,15,TGTGCCAGCAGCGGAGGAGTCTCCTATAATTCACCCCTCCACTTT,CASSGGVSYNSPLHF
TRBJ2-1,TRBV20-1,.,.,11,TGCAGTGCCGGCAGGGCGTATGAGCAGTTCTTC,CSAGRAYEQFF
TRBJ1-3,TRBV11-3,.,.,13,TGTGCCAGCAGCTCCACGGGGGGAAACACCATATATTTT,CASSSTGGNTIYF
TRBJ1-5,TRBV2,.,TRBD1,15,TGTGCCAGCAGCGGGGACAGTCATAGCAATCAGCCCCAGCATTTT,CASSGDSHSNQPQHF
TRBJ1-5,TRBV6-2/TRBV6-3,.,.,15,TGTGCCAGCAGTTACTCGGAGAGGGCGGGTCAGCCCCAGCATTTT,CASSYSERAGQPQHF
TRBJ2-1,TRBV20-1,.,.,10,TGCAGTGCTCATACAGGGCTGCAGTTCTTC,CSAHTGLQFF
TRBJ1-6,TRBV5-1,.,.,14,TGCGCCAGTCACCTAGGGGCCTATAATTCACCCCTCCACTTT,CASHLGAYNSPLHF
TRBJ2-1,TRBV7-2,.,TRBD1,15,TGTGCCAGCAGCTTCGACAGGGCTCCCTACAATGAGCAGTTCTTC,CASSFDRAPYNEQFF
TRBJ2-7,TRBV18,.,.,19,TGTGCCAGCTCACCGACACCGGGACAGACGACGGGAGAATCCTACGAGCAGTACTTC,CASSPTPGQTTGESYEQYF
TRBJ1-5,TRBV6-2/TRBV6-3,.,TRBD1,14,TGTGCCAGCAGCCCAACAGGGGTCGATCAGCCCCAGCATTTT,CASSPTGVDQPQHF
TRBJ2-3,TRBV11-2,.,.,14,TGTGCCAGCAGCTTAGTAGCCCACACAGATACGCAGTATTTT,CASSLVAHTDTQYF
TRBJ1-6,TRBV11-3,few,.,16,TGTGCCAGCAGCTTAGTGGGCTCCGGGATGTATTCACCCCTCCACTTT,CASSLVGSGMYSPLHF
TRBJ2-1,TRBV7-3,.,TRBD1,17,TGTGCCAGCAGCTTAGGGTTGGGACAGGGGGTTGGCAATGAGCAGTTCTTC,CASSLGLGQGVGNEQFF
TRBJ1-6,TRBV6-2/TRBV6-3,.,TRBD1,14,TGTGCCAGCAGTCCGGACAGGGCCAATTCACCCCTCCACTTT,CASSPDRANSPLHF
TRBJ1-1,TRBV12-3/TRBV12-4,once,.,13,TGTGCCAGCAGAACAGACGTGAACACTGAAGCTTTCTTT,CASRTDVNTEAFF
TRBJ1-1,TRBV9,.,.,14,TGTGCCAGCAGCGTAGGACAAGAGAACACTGAAGCTTTCTTT,CASSVGQENTEAFF
TRBJ2-7,TRBV5-6,.,TRBD1,15,TGTGCCAGCACTCGTATCCCGGGACAGGTGTTAGGGCAGTACTTC,CASTRIPGQVLGQYF
TRBJ1-5,TRBV7-8,once,TRBD1,15,TGTGCCAGCAGCAAGACAGGGGAGGCTCAACAGCCCCAGCATTTT,CASSKTGEAQQPQHF
TRBJ1-5,TRBV21-1,.,.,20,TGTGCCAGCAGCAAAGTCAATCCGGACCCCCGCAGGGGAAGCAATCAGCCCCAGCATTTT,CASSKVNPDPRRGSNQPQHF
TRBJ1-2,TRBV6-2/TRBV6-3,.,TRBD1,16,TGTGCCAGCAGTAACGGAATGACAGGGGCAAACTATGGCTACACCTTC,CASSNGMTGANYGYTF
TRBJ1-5,TRBV19,.,TRBD1,14,TGTGCCAGTACCGGACAGGGGGCCAATCAGCCCCAGCATTTT,CASTGQGANQPQHF
TRBJ2-7,TRBV7-6,.,TRBD1,16,TGTGCCAGCAGCGACTCGGGACAGAGGAGCTCCTACGAGCAGTACTTC,CASSDSGQRSSYEQYF
TRBJ1-3,TRBV18,.,.,17,TGTGCCAGCTCACCACAACAGGGAAGCGCCTCTGGAAACACCATATATTTT,CASSPQQGSASGNTIYF
TRBJ2-2,TRBV7-6,.,.,15,TGTGCCAGCTCCACCGACAGGCCTTCCACCGGGGAGCTGTTTTTT,CASSTDRPSTGELFF
TRBJ1-1,TRBV6-5,.,TRBD1,13,TGTGCCAGCATACGACAGGGAGTGACTGAAGCTTTCTTT,CASIRQGVTEAFF
TRBJ2-4,TRBV7-2,once,.,16,TGTGCCAGCAGCTCCTCTAGCCACGAGGCCAAAAACATTCAGTACTTC,CASSSSSHEAKNIQYF
TRBJ2-2,TRBV11-2,.,TRBD2,17,TGTGCCAGCAGCAGTATTAGCGGGGGAGGCGGCACCGGGGAGCTGTTTTTT,CASSSISGGGGTGELFF
TRBJ2-4,TRBV19,.,.,17,TGTGCCAGTAGTATAGGTTCCGGGTCGCGAGCCAAAAACATTCAGTACTTC,CASSIGSGSRAKNIQYF
TRBJ2-3,TRBV11-2,.,TRBD1,18,TGTGCCAGCAGCTTCCCCTTACAGGGGGGCATTAGCACAGATACGCAGTATTTT,CASSFPLQGGISTDTQYF
TRBJ2-2,TRBV11-2,.,.,17,TGTGCCAGCAGCACCCAAGGCTTGGGGGGTCACACCGGGGAGCTGTTTTTT,CASSTQGLGGHTGELFF
TRBJ1-2,TRBV12-3/TRBV12-4,.,TRBD1,13,TGTGCCAGCAGGAAGGACAGGCAGGATGGCTACACCTTC,CASRKDRQDGYTF
TRBJ2-1,TRBV20-1,few,TRBD1,14,TGCAGTGCTAGTACGGGGACAGGGCACAATGAGCAGTTCTTC,CSASTGTGHNEQFF
TRBJ2-2,TRBV7-3,.,.,13,TGTGCCAGCAGCTTACGAGGTACCGGGGAGCTGTTTTTT,CASSLRGTGELFF
TRBJ1-4,TRBV6-4,once,.,20,TGTGCCAGCAGTGACCCCGGAGGGGGGGCAGGGAGTTATAGTAATGAAAAACTGTTTTTT,CASSDPGGGAGSYSNEKLFF
TRBJ1-6,TRBV14,.,.,15,TGTGCCAGCAGCCAAGGGCAGGGGATTAGTTCACCCCTCCACTTT,CASSQGQGISSPLHF
TRBJ1-6,TRBV2,.,.,14,TGTGCCAGCAACCCGGGCTCCTATAATTCACCCCTCCACTTT,CASNPGSYNSPLHF
TRBJ1-1,TRBV6-1,.,TRBD1,15,TGTGCCAGCAGTGAAAACAGGGGGAGGAACACTGAAGCTTTCTTT,CASSENRGRNTEAFF
TRBJ2-7,TRBV6-1,.,TRBD1,14,TGTGCCAGCAGTTATGGGACAGGGCCCTACGAGCAGTACTTC,CASSYGTGPYEQYF
TRBJ2-7,TRBV24-1,.,TRBD1,15,TGTGCCACCAGTGATCAGGGGGCCGGGATCTACGAGCAGTACTTC,CATSDQGAGIYEQYF